This T cell receptor (beta chain) was identified during a study of long-term antiretroviral therapy in people with HIV. Participants with HIV, all of them, were treated in the United States. There were roughly 0.95-10 million cryopreserved PBMC in the samples before DNA extraction. Study outcomes and limitations: Repertoires in HIV (unlike those of controls) had narrower CDR3 length ranges. ART was followed by higher diversity that remained below transplant donor controls.

Germline lookup yields CDR1 MDHEN and CDR2 SYDVKM. Trimming removed 5 bases at V and 0 bases at J, with 11 bases between. The length of the CDR3 is 14 residues. immunoSEQ v3.0 was run at survey level. Using immunoSEQ multiplex PCR, the repertoire was profiled, and TCRdb retains in-frame clones only, with some absent. Of around 37,000 clones listed, roughly 85% are singletons. On this clone: What it recognizes is unknown.

The origin of this receptor is a man younger than 30 with HIV. The genes are TRBV28 and TRBJ2-7; TRBD1 is a possible D gene (6 bases). The source material was unsorted PBMCs, sampled about 3.5 years after starting antiretroviral therapy. CDR3 loop: CASSTGTYSYEQYF. CDR3 sequence (DNA): TGTGCCAGCAGTACCGGGACATACTCCTACGAGCAGTACTTC.